These 32 T cell receptor beta chains were sequenced from one sample in a study of blood T cell repertoires in COVID-19. Sequenced by immunoSEQ multiplex PCR; TCRdb stores in-frame clones only, minus some. Of fewer than 350,000 clones detected, around 85% appear once; the ten largest clones hold roughly 7.8%. Sequenced sample: peripheral blood. Receptor source: a human donor in a cohort sampled during active COVID-19.

This clone is a singleton in its sample. The rearrangement uses TRBV24-1 and TRBJ2-2, with D possibly TRBD1 on 5 matching bases. Germline V gene lookup returns CDR1 KGHDR and CDR2 SFDVKD. V was trimmed by 2 bases and J by 0 bases, leaving 9 bases between them. The CDR3 contains 16 residues. CDR3 residues: CATSDSDIANTGELFF. As DNA, the CDR3 is TGTGCCACCAGTGATTCGGACATCGCGAACACCGGGGAGCTGTTTTTT.

The chain has TRBV6-1 and TRBJ2-4; 8 nucleotides align to TRBD1. This CDR3 spans 14 amino acids. The J segment lost 2 bases and the V segment lost 7 bases, leaving 4 bases of the junction unmatched. Germline lookup yields CDR1 MNHNS and CDR2 SASEGT. In DNA, the CDR3 is TGTGCCAGCATGCAGGGGGCTACCAAAAACATTCAGTACTTC. The encoded protein is CASMQGATKNIQYF.

CDR3 bases: TGTGCCAGCTTCAGGGATATGGACTATGGCTACACCTTC. This translates into CASFRDMDYGYTF. The chain is built from TRBV28 and TRBJ1-2; possibly TRBD1 for D (5 bases). The V and J ends lost 8 bases and 3 bases respectively, with 13 bases between them. Per the germline V gene, CDR1 is MDHEN and CDR2 is SYDVKM. The CDR3 spans 13 residues.

The rearrangement joins TRBV6-5 to TRBJ1-2; TRBD1 matches 9 bases. V lost 7 bases to trimming and J lost 7 bases; unmatched junction nucleotides: 7. This CDR3 is built from 13 residues. Looked up from germline, CDR1 is MNHEY and CDR2 is SVGAGI. The chain's CDR3 is CASTQTGGGGYTF. CDR3 nucleotides: TGTGCCAGCACCCAGACAGGGGGGGGTGGCTACACCTTC.

The chain couples TRBV3-1 (or the pseudogene TRBV3-2) to TRBJ2-3; 8 bases line up with TRBD2. This CDR3 spans 16 amino acids. Germline V gene data show CDR1 as LGHDT and CDR2 as YNNKEL (reference sequence). V dropped 4 bases and J dropped 7; count of bases not matched to a gene: 13. For the CDR3, the DNA is TGTGCCAGCAGCCCCAACCCCGGGGGGGCGATGTATACGCAGTATTTT. This codes for CASSPNPGGAMYTQYF.

This clone was detected a few times. The J gene is TRBJ1-6, the V gene TRBV7-8; D is possibly TRBD1 (6 bases). The CDR3 is made up of 16 amino acids. V gave up 5 bases and J gave up 4 bases, with 15 bases separating them. Germline CDR1 and CDR2: SGHVS and FQNEAQ. In DNA, the CDR3 is TGTGCCAGCAGCCCTGACGACAGGAATTATAATTCACCCCTCCACTTT. It codes for CASSPDDRNYNSPLHF.

The chain couples TRBV11-2 to TRBJ1-2, with D perhaps matching TRBD1 (5 bases). Germline V lookup: CDR1 SGHAT, CDR2 FQNNGV. V dropped 3 bases and J dropped 3 bases, with 11 bases sitting between them. The CDR3 length is 14 residues. CDR3 sequence reads: CASSFRGRDYGYTF. CDR3 coding DNA: TGTGCCAGCAGCTTTCGTGGCAGGGACTATGGCTACACCTTC.

The J gene is TRBJ1-4, the V gene TRBV7-9; 10 positions agree with TRBD1. Trimming cost V 5 bases and J 8 bases; bases outside gene matches: 11. The CDR3 loop spans 16 amino acids. The V gene's germline CDR1 is SEHNR and CDR2 FQNEAQ (reference sequence). The CDR3 loop reads CASSPKGQGLIEKLFF. CDR3 nucleotide sequence: TGTGCCAGCAGCCCCAAGGGACAGGGGTTGATCGAAAAACTGTTTTTT.

The rearrangement joins TRBV3-1 (or the pseudogene TRBV3-2) to TRBJ1-1; D is unclear. The ends were cut back, 4 bases at V and 2 bases at J, with 11 bases in the middle. The V gene's germline CDR1 is LGHDT and CDR2 YNNKEL (reference sequence). This CDR3 comprises 14 residues. The CDR3 region has the DNA TGTGCCAGCAGCCTCCAAGCCGTCAACACTGAAGCTTTCTTT. It codes for CASSLQAVNTEAFF.

This clone occurred once. The chain joins TRBV10-3 to TRBJ1-1; no reliable D call. Germline V gene sequence: CDR1 ENHRY, CDR2 SYGVKD. Trimming cost V 0 bases and J 2 bases, with 10 bases left between them. There are 15 residues in the CDR3. In nucleotides, the CDR3 is TGTGCCATCAGTGAGTCGAAACGCACTAACACTGAAGCTTTCTTT. It encodes CAISESKRTNTEAFF.

The V gene is TRBV20-1, the J gene TRBJ1-5; D ambiguous. Germline lookup yields CDR1 DFQATT and CDR2 SNEGSKA (reference sequence). Trimming left V 3 bases short and J 6 bases short, with 15 bases between. This CDR3 has 14 amino acids. This CDR3 is CSASNGGFGQPQHF. CDR3 DNA: TGCAGTGCTAGTAACGGAGGGTTCGGTCAGCCCCAGCATTTT.

This rearrangement joins TRBV5-1 to TRBJ2-3; no reliable D call. The CDR3 is made up of 14 amino acids. V was shortened by 4 bases and J by 2 bases, with 11 bases between the two germline ends. Germline V gene data show CDR1 as SGHRS and CDR2 as YFSETQ. This chain's CDR3 is CASSQVSATDTQYF. As DNA, the CDR3 is TGCGCCAGCAGCCAGGTATCAGCCACAGATACGCAGTATTTT.

The chain combines TRBV6-5 with TRBJ1-1; no firm D call. V was pared by 6 bases and J by 1 base, with 6 bases between. The CDR3 loop spans 12 amino acids. The germline V gene has CDR1 MNHEY and CDR2 SVGAGI. CDR3 sequence reads: CASRAENTEAFF. The CDR3 DNA follows: TGTGCCAGCAGGGCAGAGAACACTGAAGCTTTCTTT.

This chain links TRBV7-3 with TRBJ2-1, with a tentative D call TRBD2 (6 bases). Germline assignment: CDR1 SGHTA and CDR2 FQGTGA. The CDR3 has 16 residues. V was cut by 5 bases and J by 3 bases, with 17 bases left in between. This CDR3 is CASSQKGPSDYNEQFF. The CDR3 DNA follows: TGTGCCAGCAGCCAAAAGGGGCCTAGCGACTACAATGAGCAGTTCTTC.

V usage is TRBV5-1 and J usage is TRBJ2-7; 9 positions match TRBD1. CDR1 and CDR2 (germline): SGHRS, YFSETQ. The V and J ends lost 8 bases and 3 bases, in that order; junction bases with no gene match: 6. The CDR3 extends over 13 amino acids. The CDR3 region is CASMGQGNYEQYF. CDR3 DNA: TGCGCCAGTATGGGACAGGGAAACTACGAGCAGTACTTC.

The V and J genes are TRBV6-1 and TRBJ2-7; 7 nucleotides match TRBD1. The ends lost 0 bases at V and 6 bases at J; junction bases unmatched: 8. CDR1 is MNHNS and CDR2 is SASEGT in the germline V gene. CDR3 length: 15 residues. CDR3 sequence: CASSEARQGLCEQYF. The CDR3 nucleotides read TGTGCCAGCAGTGAAGCGAGACAGGGCCTCTGCGAGCAGTACTTC.

This chain joins TRBV29-1 and TRBJ2-7; 8 bases align to TRBD1. Germline CDR1 is SQVTM and CDR2 is ANQGSEA. This CDR3 has 15 residues. J gave up 4 bases and V 7 bases, and 15 bases lay outside the gene matches. CDR3 amino acids: CSAWKGPGQEYEQYF. DNA of the CDR3: TGCAGCGCTTGGAAGGGACCGGGACAGGAATACGAGCAGTACTTC.

V is TRBV13 and J is TRBJ1-2, with D perhaps TRBD1 (5 bases). CDR3 length: 15 amino acids. Germline lookup yields CDR1 PRHDT and CDR2 FYEKMQ (reference sequence). V gave up 2 bases and J gave up 4 bases, with 14 bases separating them. The CDR3 loop reads CASSLRTTGGYGYTF. DNA for the CDR3: TGTGCCAGCAGCTTACGGACAACGGGGGGCTATGGCTACACCTTC.

This rearrangement joins TRBV7-9 to TRBJ2-7; the match to TRBD1 covers 9 bases. The length of the CDR3 is 15 residues. V was pared by 4 bases and J by 3 bases, with 7 bases of the junction left unmatched. Germline-derived CDR1 and CDR2 are SEHNR and FQNEAQ (reference sequence). The CDR3: CASSSGQGNFYEQYF. Here the CDR3 DNA reads TGTGCCAGCAGCTCGGGACAGGGAAATTTCTACGAGCAGTACTTC.

This clone was recorded a few times. The chain is built from TRBV7-2 and TRBJ1-6, with 8 bases fitting TRBD1. This CDR3 spans 14 amino acids. With 3 bases clipped from V and 7 bases from J, the junction kept 2 bases outside the gene matches. Germline V CDR1 and CDR2: SGHTA, FQGNSA. The CDR3 region has the DNA TGTGCCAGCAGCTTCGGACAGGGAAATTCACCCCTCCACTTT. Translation: CASSFGQGNSPLHF. Together with reference TRBV7-2 and TRBJ1-6, the CDR3 gives the full variable domain: GAGVSQSPSNKVTEKGKDVELRCDPISGHTALYWYRQSLGQGLEFLIYFQGNSAPDKSGLPSDRFSAERTGGSVSTLTIQRTQQEDSAVYLCASSFGQGNSPLHFGNGTRLTVT.

V usage is TRBV18 and J usage is TRBJ2-1, with TRBD2 matching over 9 bases. The CDR3 has 16 amino acids. The germline V gene encodes CDR1 KGHSH and CDR2 LQKENI. V trimming: 0 bases; J trimming: 7 bases; junction bases outside the gene matches: 7. The CDR3 spells CASSPPRGGAKNEQFF. The CDR3 nucleotides read TGTGCCAGCTCACCACCGCGGGGGGGGGCGAAGAATGAGCAGTTCTTC.

This clone came up once. The V and J genes are TRBV6-5 and TRBJ1-1, with a possible D match to TRBD1 (6 bases). The CDR3 covers 15 residues. V lost 5 bases and J 3 bases, leaving 16 bases between the germline ends. From germline, CDR1 is MNHEY and CDR2 SVGAGI. The CDR3 is CASSLRQEVYTEAFF. CDR3 sequence (DNA): TGTGCCAGCAGTCTCAGACAGGAGGTGTACACTGAAGCTTTCTTT.

This chain links TRBV5-8 with TRBJ2-7; D remains ambiguous. The CDR3 spans 14 residues. The germline gives CDR1 SGHTS, CDR2 YDEGEE. V lost 1 base to trimming and J lost 2 bases, with 10 bases between them. Here the CDR3 reads CASSLYGQTYEQYF. The CDR3 coding sequence is TGTGCCAGCAGCTTGTATGGCCAAACCTACGAGCAGTACTTC.

The V and J genes are TRBV30 and TRBJ1-2; 9 nucleotides align to TRBD1. The germline gives CDR1 GTSNPN, CDR2 SVGIG (reference sequence). The V and J ends lost 2 bases and 7 bases, in that order; junction bases with no gene match: 8. The CDR3 runs to 14 residues. CDR3 sequence: CAWSLQQGAGGYTF. DNA of the CDR3: TGTGCCTGGAGTTTACAACAGGGGGCGGGTGGCTACACCTTC.

A few counts support this clone. A junction boundary mismatches the germline segment, possibly from a read error. The chain employs TRBV10-3 and TRBJ2-1; a weak D match, TRBD2 (6 bases). CDR3 length equals 13 residues. Germline V lookup: CDR1 ENHRY, CDR2 SYGVKD. The CDR3 spells CAISETDYSEQFF. For the CDR3, the DNA is TGTGCCATCAGTGAGACGGACTACAGTGAGCAGTTCTTC.

This clone was counted between two and nine times. The chain carries TRBV6-5 and TRBJ1-1; 8 nucleotides agree with TRBD1. The junction had 8 bases not matched to a gene; V was cut back by 10 bases and J by 4 bases. This CDR3 comprises 13 residues. From germline, CDR1 is MNHEY and CDR2 SVGAGI. CDR3 protein: CATRQGRTTEAFF. The CDR3 bases are TGTGCCACACGACAGGGGAGGACCACTGAAGCTTTCTTT.

The chain recombines TRBV11-1 with TRBJ2-5; tentative D call: TRBD2 (5 bases). Germline V lookup: CDR1 SGHAT, CDR2 FQDESV (reference sequence). This CDR3 contains 14 residues. The V gene lost 1 base and the J gene lost 3 bases, with 9 bases spanning the gap. This chain's CDR3 is CASSLDPGKETQYF. The CDR3 DNA follows: TGTGCCAGCAGCTTAGATCCGGGGAAAGAGACCCAGTACTTC.

The chain is built from TRBV12-5 and TRBJ2-7; 10 bases are a match to TRBD2. The CDR3 has 14 residues. Per germline, CDR1 LGHNT and CDR2 FRNRAP. V trimming: 5 bases; J trimming: 1 base; junction bases outside the gene matches: 2. The CDR3 spells CASGLSGGSYEQYF. The CDR3 region has the DNA TGTGCTAGTGGTCTTAGCGGGGGGTCCTACGAGCAGTACTTC.

The chain is built from TRBV5-1 and TRBJ1-2, with TRBD1 as a possible D gene (5 bases). Trimming removed 0 bases at V and 0 bases at J, with 18 bases between. CDR1 and CDR2 from the germline V gene are SGHRS and YFSETQ. This CDR3 is built from 18 residues. Here the CDR3 DNA reads TGCGCCAGCAGCTTGGTCCCCGGAACAGGAATAGCTAACTATGGCTACACCTTC. As protein: CASSLVPGTGIANYGYTF.

CDR3 DNA sequence: TGCAGCGTTTGGGGGGAATGGTACACTGAAGCTTTCTTT. It specifies CSVWGEWYTEAFF. The chain uses TRBV29-1 and TRBJ1-1, with D tentatively TRBD1 (5 bases). CDR1 and CDR2 from the germline V gene are SQVTM and ANQGSEA. Trimming took off 5 bases at V and 3 bases at J, with 13 bases between the two ends. The CDR3 extends over 13 amino acids.

This chain joins TRBV12-5 and TRBJ2-7; possible D gene TRBD1, 6 bases. CDR1 and CDR2 (germline): LGHNT, FRNRAP. This CDR3 has 14 residues. The V end lost 0 bases, the J end lost 6 bases, and 12 bases lay between the germline ends. The chain's CDR3 is CASGLVAGQREQYF. In nucleotides, the CDR3 is TGTGCTAGTGGTTTGGTCGCAGGACAGCGCGAGCAGTACTTC.

V and J are TRBV7-3 and TRBJ1-2; tentative D call: TRBD1 (5 bases). The CDR3 consists of 13 residues. V was cut by 5 bases and J by 0 bases, with 7 bases left in between. CDR1 is SGHTA, CDR2 FQGTGA, per germline. The CDR3 is CASSRGANYGYTF. CDR3 DNA sequence: TGTGCCAGCAGCCGGGGGGCTAACTATGGCTACACCTTC. Filled out from reference TRBV7-3 and TRBJ1-2, the complete variable domain reads GAGVSQTPSNKVTEKGKYVELRCDPISGHTALYWYRQSLGQGPEFLIYFQGTGAADDSGLPNDRFFAVRPEGSVSTLKIQRTERGDSAVYLCASSRGANYGYTFGSGTRLTVV.